This passage covers 14 T cell receptor beta chains from one sample sequenced in a study of control samples from healthy donors and cancer patients. The method was immunoSEQ multiplex PCR; TCRdb's version includes in-frame clones alone and lacks a portion of them. The sample consists of about 140,000 clones, around 88% of them appearing once. Sequencing used blood. The receptors stem from a man aged 18 to 29 in good health.

The chain has TRBV6-2 or TRBV6-3 and TRBJ1-1; 8 bases map to TRBD1. The CDR3 contains 15 residues. Trimming removed 2 bases from V and 3 bases from J; junction bases left unmatched: 5. Germline-derived CDR1 and CDR2 are MNHEY and SVGEGT. CDR3 in amino acids: CASSYPTGEDTEAFF. The CDR3 nucleotides are TGTGCCAGCAGTTACCCGACAGGGGAGGACACTGAAGCTTTCTTT.

V is TRBV7-8 and J is TRBJ2-1; a weak D match, TRBD2 (5 bases). The CDR3 is 12 residues long. V dropped 4 bases and J dropped 10 bases, with 11 bases sitting between them. In germline, CDR1 is SGHVS, CDR2 FQNEAQ. The CDR3 bases are TGTGCCAGCAGCTCGGACTGGCGGGAGCAGTTCTTC. Translated: CASSSDWREQFF.

The chain has TRBV5-1 and TRBJ1-2, with 10 nucleotides matching TRBD1. V shed 1 base and J 7 bases; nucleotides not matched to a gene: 10. Germline-derived CDR1 and CDR2 are SGHRS and YFSETQ. The CDR3 is 16 residues long. In DNA form, the CDR3 reads TGCGCCAGCAGCTTGAACCCCGGGACAGGGGTATCTGGCTACACCTTC. Translated: CASSLNPGTGVSGYTF. Drawing the rest from reference TRBV5-1 and TRBJ1-2, the complete variable domain is KAGVTQTPRYLIKTRGQQVTLSCSPISGHRSVSWYQQTPGQGLQFLFEYFSETQRNKGNFPGRFSGRQFSNSRSEMNVSTLELGDSALYLCASSLNPGTGVSGYTFGSGTRLTVV.

This clone has a single count. CDR3 DNA sequence: TGTGCCAGCAGCATCGGACAGGGAGGCTACGAGCAGTACTTC. This translates into CASSIGQGGYEQYF. V and J are TRBV13 and TRBJ2-7, with 8 positions matching TRBD1. Germline V CDR1 and CDR2: PRHDT, FYEKMQ (reference sequence). This CDR3 is built from 14 residues. The V and J ends lost 5 bases and 3 bases, in that order; junction bases with no gene match: 6.

The chain joins TRBV11-1 to TRBJ2-1, with 7 bases identical to TRBD2. V dropped 4 bases and J dropped 3; count of bases not matched to a gene: 3. The CDR3 runs 14 residues. CDR1 and CDR2 (germline): SGHAT, FQDESV (reference sequence). The CDR3 coding sequence is TGTGCCAGCAGCTCGGGACTAAACTACAATGAGCAGTTCTTC. It encodes CASSSGLNYNEQFF.

This clone was seen only a few times. CDR3 in DNA: TGTGCCTGGAGTGGGGGACAGGGGGCTATTACCGGGGAGCTGTTTTTT. Protein: CAWSGGQGAITGELFF. The rearrangement joins TRBV30 to TRBJ2-2; 12 bases are a match to TRBD1. Unmatched junction bases numbered 5, after V lost 1 base and J lost 5 bases. This CDR3 is 16 amino acids long. Germline CDR1 GTSNPN, CDR2 SVGIG (reference sequence).

V is TRBV18 and J is TRBJ2-1; 10 bases align to TRBD1. Unmatched junction bases numbered 11, after V lost 7 bases and J lost 2 bases. This CDR3 contains 17 residues. From germline, CDR1 is KGHSH and CDR2 LQKENI. CDR3 in amino acids: CASLRTQDRGAYNEQFF. The DNA of the CDR3 is TGTGCCAGCTTAAGAACCCAGGACAGGGGGGCCTACAATGAGCAGTTCTTC.

The chain uses TRBV9 and TRBJ2-6; a weak D match, TRBD1 (6 bases). Germline V gene sequence: CDR1 SGDLS, CDR2 YYNGEE. V was trimmed by 3 bases and J by 2 bases, leaving 12 bases between them. CDR3 size: 16 residues. CDR3 sequence reads: CASSANPGAGANVLTF. The CDR3 DNA sequence: TGTGCCAGCAGCGCAAACCCAGGGGCTGGGGCCAACGTCCTGACTTTC.

V usage is TRBV6-1 and J usage is TRBJ2-3, with no clear D. V lost 2 bases and J lost 6, with 6 bases in between. From germline, CDR1 is MNHNS and CDR2 SASEGT. The CDR3 loop spans 12 amino acids. DNA for the CDR3: TGTGCCAGCAGTGAATTGCGGGATACGCAGTATTTT. Amino acids: CASSELRDTQYF.

The chain is built from TRBV2 and TRBJ1-2; D gene unclear. Germline V lookup: CDR1 SNHLY, CDR2 FYNNEI. CDR3 length: 15 amino acids. Between the trimmed V and J ends, which lost 6 bases and 0 bases, there was a span of 14 bases. The CDR3 DNA is TGTGCCAGCAGCCCACAGATGGTAGCTAACTATGGCTACACCTTC. Amino acid sequence: CASSPQMVANYGYTF.

V usage is TRBV3-1 (or the pseudogene TRBV3-2) and J usage is TRBJ2-7, with D maybe TRBD1 (5 bases). Trimming took 0 bases from V and 2 from J, leaving 17 bases between them. CDR3 length: 17 residues. CDR1 is LGHDT, CDR2 YNNKEL, per germline (reference sequence). The CDR3 coding sequence is TGTGCCAGCAGCCAAGATGGGCACAGGCTAGGTCCCTACGAGCAGTACTTC. Its translation: CASSQDGHRLGPYEQYF.

This chain connects TRBV28 to TRBJ2-3; 15 bases align to TRBD2. With V trimmed by 6 bases and J by 10 bases, 11 bases remained unmatched. The CDR3 contains 16 residues. Germline CDR1 reads MDHEN; CDR2 reads SYDVKM. CDR3: CASRRPTGLAGGAQYF. CDR3 nucleotide sequence: TGTGCCAGCAGACGACCCACGGGACTAGCGGGGGGCGCGCAGTATTTT.

The chain has TRBV19 and TRBJ1-3, with 7 nucleotides matching TRBD1. Germline loops: CDR1 LNHDA, CDR2 SQIVND (reference sequence). The CDR3 covers 14 residues. Losses at the gene ends were 7 bases for V and 0 bases for J; bases not matched to a gene: 3. CDR3 coding DNA: TGTGCCAGTAACAGGGGAATCTCTGGAAACACCATATATTTT. Protein product: CASNRGISGNTIYF.

The J gene is TRBJ1-6, the V gene TRBV18, with 7 bases fitting TRBD1. The germline CDR1 and CDR2 sequences are KGHSH and LQKENI. The V and J ends lost 4 bases and 5 bases, in that order; junction bases with no gene match: 5. This CDR3 has 15 residues. The chain's CDR3 is CASSHADRNNSPLHF. As DNA, the CDR3 is TGTGCCAGCTCACATGCGGACAGGAATAATTCACCCCTCCACTTT.